This note documents a single T cell receptor beta chain sequence. The method was immunoSEQ multiplex PCR; TCRdb's version includes in-frame clones alone and lacks a portion of them. The table has roughly 120,000 clones, 89% seen once. This sample is part of a study of T cell responses to AZD1222 COVID-19 vaccine. The source of this sequence is an adult in good health. Sequences were derived from peripheral blood, sampled on day 0 of AZD1222 vaccination.

CDR3 sequence reads: CAISEPGGVAADTQYF. CDR3 sequence (DNA): TGTGCCATCAGTGAGCCAGGAGGGGTGGCGGCAGATACGCAGTATTTT. The rearrangement links TRBV10-3 to TRBJ2-3; tentative D call: TRBD2 (6 bases). Germline CDR1 is ENHRY and CDR2 is SYGVKD. The V end was cut by 2 bases, the J end by 4 bases, with 16 bases between. This CDR3 has 16 residues.